This is a list of T cell receptor beta chains from one sample in a study of blood T cell repertoires in COVID-19. Generated by immunoSEQ multiplex PCR, the TCRdb table keeps only in-frame clones and is missing some. The table lists 62,000 or so clones, approximately 88% of them singletons, with less than 2.5% in the top ten. The sample was peripheral blood. These receptors all come from a human donor in a cohort sampled during active COVID-19. Both conserved end residues are part of each CDR3. Each record gives: D gene, V gene, J gene, clone size, CDR3 DNA, CDR3 protein. The D gene is left open where the match is weak. Clone size appears in some rows only: once, few, many, or a class for an expanded clone.

d_call: TRBD1
v_call: TRBV5-4
j_call: TRBJ2-5
clone_size: NA
cdr3_nt: TGTGCCAGCAGCTCCCCGGGACAGTCGGAGACCCAGTACTTC
cdr3_aa: CASSSPGQSETQYF

d_call: TRBD2
v_call: TRBV5-1
j_call: TRBJ2-3
clone_size: once
cdr3_nt: TGCGCCAGCAGCTTGGGTGCTAGCGGGAAAGATACGCAGTATTTT
cdr3_aa: CASSLGASGKDTQYF

d_call: TRBD1
v_call: TRBV11-2
j_call: TRBJ1-5
clone_size: NA
cdr3_nt: TGTGCCAGCGGCGGACAGGGCAATCAGCCCCAGCATTTT
cdr3_aa: CASGGQGNQPQHF

d_call: TRBD1
v_call: TRBV19
j_call: TRBJ2-1
clone_size: NA
cdr3_nt: TGTGCCAGTAGCCGGGACAGCCTATACAATGAGCAGTTCTTC
cdr3_aa: CASSRDSLYNEQFF

d_call: NA
v_call: TRBV7-2
j_call: TRBJ2-5
clone_size: NA
cdr3_nt: TGTGCCAGCAGCCGGGACACCCAAGAGACCCAGTACTTC
cdr3_aa: CASSRDTQETQYF

d_call: NA
v_call: TRBV6-5
j_call: TRBJ1-1
clone_size: NA
cdr3_nt: TGTGCCAGCAGACCGACGAGGGTAAACACTGAAGCTTTCTTT
cdr3_aa: CASRPTRVNTEAFF

d_call: NA
v_call: TRBV5-6
j_call: TRBJ2-7
clone_size: NA
cdr3_nt: TGTGCCAGCAGCGTGGAAGCCCGCTCCTACGAGCAGTACTTC
cdr3_aa: CASSVEARSYEQYF

d_call: NA
v_call: TRBV7-6
j_call: TRBJ1-4
clone_size: NA
cdr3_nt: TGTGCCAGCAGCCTAACTTACTTGGACAGCTCAACTAATGAAAAACTGTTTTTT
cdr3_aa: CASSLTYLDSSTNEKLFF

d_call: NA
v_call: TRBV7-8
j_call: TRBJ1-2
clone_size: NA
cdr3_nt: TGTGCCAGCAGCTTAGACGCAGGGAACTATGGCTACACCTTC
cdr3_aa: CASSLDAGNYGYTF

d_call: NA
v_call: TRBV19
j_call: TRBJ1-3
clone_size: NA
cdr3_nt: TGTGCCAGTAGTATCCAGACAGTAAGTGGAAACACCATATATTTT
cdr3_aa: CASSIQTVSGNTIYF

d_call: NA
v_call: TRBV5-1
j_call: TRBJ2-3
clone_size: NA
cdr3_nt: TGCGCCAGCAGACTTGTTTCTCCCACAGATACGCAGTATTTT
cdr3_aa: CASRLVSPTDTQYF

d_call: TRBD1
v_call: TRBV27
j_call: TRBJ1-1
clone_size: NA
cdr3_nt: TGTGCCAGCAGATCCGGGACAGCGAACACTGAAGCTTTCTTT
cdr3_aa: CASRSGTANTEAFF

d_call: TRBD1
v_call: TRBV7-9
j_call: TRBJ1-4
clone_size: NA
cdr3_nt: TGTGCCAGCAGCTTCGGACAGGGGAATGAAAAACTGTTTTTT
cdr3_aa: CASSFGQGNEKLFF

d_call: NA
v_call: TRBV18
j_call: TRBJ1-3
clone_size: NA
cdr3_nt: TGTGCCAGCTCACCTGGTCCGGTTAGACTCCGATCTGGAAACACCATATATTTT
cdr3_aa: CASSPGPVRLRSGNTIYF

d_call: TRBD1
v_call: TRBV27
j_call: TRBJ1-4
clone_size: NA
cdr3_nt: TGTGCCAGCAGTTTATCCGGGACAGGGCGGGAAAAACTGTTTTTT
cdr3_aa: CASSLSGTGREKLFF

d_call: NA
v_call: TRBV27
j_call: TRBJ1-6
clone_size: NA
cdr3_nt: TGTGCCAGCAGTTTATCCCCGGGAGTGGGTAATTCACCCCTCCACTTT
cdr3_aa: CASSLSPGVGNSPLHF

d_call: TRBD2
v_call: TRBV6-5
j_call: TRBJ2-3
clone_size: NA
cdr3_nt: TGTGCCAGCAGTTACGCGTGGGGGGGGAGCACAGATACGCAGTATTTT
cdr3_aa: CASSYAWGGSTDTQYF

d_call: TRBD1
v_call: TRBV15
j_call: TRBJ2-1
clone_size: NA
cdr3_nt: TGTGCCACCAGCACGGACAGGGGTAGCAATGAGCAGTTCTTC
cdr3_aa: CATSTDRGSNEQFF

d_call: TRBD1
v_call: TRBV6-6
j_call: TRBJ2-7
clone_size: NA
cdr3_nt: TGTGCCAGCAGTTACCCAACCCGGGACAGGGGGGGTGAGCAGTACTTC
cdr3_aa: CASSYPTRDRGGEQYF

d_call: NA
v_call: TRBV9
j_call: TRBJ1-2
clone_size: few
cdr3_nt: TGTGCCAGCAGCGTAGTCCAGAATGGCTACACCTTC
cdr3_aa: CASSVVQNGYTF

d_call: NA
v_call: TRBV7-2
j_call: TRBJ2-4
clone_size: NA
cdr3_nt: TGTGCCAGCAGCTTAGGGCAGGGTAAAAACATTCAGTACTTC
cdr3_aa: CASSLGQGKNIQYF

d_call: NA
v_call: TRBV28
j_call: TRBJ2-2
clone_size: NA
cdr3_nt: TGTGCCAGCAGTTTTGAGGGGAACACCGGGGAGCTGTTTTTT
cdr3_aa: CASSFEGNTGELFF

d_call: TRBD1
v_call: TRBV2
j_call: TRBJ1-6
clone_size: few
cdr3_nt: TGTGCCAGCAGGGGGACAGGGAGTAATTCACCCCTCCACTTT
cdr3_aa: CASRGTGSNSPLHF

d_call: NA
v_call: TRBV7-9
j_call: TRBJ1-4
clone_size: NA
cdr3_nt: TGTGCCAGCAGTCGAAGGGGGTTAACTAATGAAAAACTGTTTTTT
cdr3_aa: CASSRRGLTNEKLFF

d_call: TRBD1
v_call: TRBV28
j_call: TRBJ2-7
clone_size: NA
cdr3_nt: TGTGCCAGCAGTGCTTCCGGGACAGGGGCCTACGAGCAGTACTTC
cdr3_aa: CASSASGTGAYEQYF

d_call: TRBD2
v_call: TRBV30
j_call: TRBJ2-3
clone_size: NA
cdr3_nt: TGTGCGGTAGCCCGCGGGGGGGCTTCCACCCCCACAGATACGCAGTATTTT
cdr3_aa: CAVARGGASTPTDTQYF

d_call: TRBD1
v_call: TRBV28
j_call: TRBJ1-5
clone_size: few
cdr3_nt: TGTGCCAGCAGGACAGGGGGCAATCAGCCCCAGCATTTT
cdr3_aa: CASRTGGNQPQHF

d_call: TRBD1
v_call: TRBV6-5
j_call: TRBJ1-3
clone_size: NA
cdr3_nt: TGTGCCAGCAGTCGGGACAGCGATCTTGGAAACACCATATATTTT
cdr3_aa: CASSRDSDLGNTIYF

d_call: TRBD1
v_call: TRBV10-3
j_call: TRBJ1-3
clone_size: few
cdr3_nt: TGTGCCATCACCAAGGAGGGACAGGGGACTGGAAACACCATATATTTT
cdr3_aa: CAITKEGQGTGNTIYF

d_call: TRBD2
v_call: TRBV6-4
j_call: TRBJ2-3
clone_size: NA
cdr3_nt: TGTGCCAGCAGTGACTTCAGCGGGAGGGGCACAGATACGCAGTATTTT
cdr3_aa: CASSDFSGRGTDTQYF

d_call: TRBD1
v_call: TRBV19
j_call: TRBJ2-5
clone_size: NA
cdr3_nt: TGTGCCAGCAAGTTTTCTCAGGGGGCCGGGGACGAGACCCAGTACTTC
cdr3_aa: CASKFSQGAGDETQYF

d_call: NA
v_call: TRBV30
j_call: TRBJ1-2
clone_size: NA
cdr3_nt: TGTGCCTGGAGTCGAGGGTTAAGAGATGGCTACACCTTC
cdr3_aa: CAWSRGLRDGYTF

d_call: TRBD1
v_call: TRBV18
j_call: TRBJ1-2
clone_size: once
cdr3_nt: TGTGCCAGCTCACTAGGGGCCGGACAGGGTGATGGCTACACCTTC
cdr3_aa: CASSLGAGQGDGYTF

d_call: NA
v_call: TRBV10-1
j_call: TRBJ2-1
clone_size: NA
cdr3_nt: TGCGCCAGCAGTGAGTCCCTGAAAGAGATTTTCTTC
cdr3_aa: CASSESLKEIFF

d_call: NA
v_call: TRBV19
j_call: TRBJ2-7
clone_size: NA
cdr3_nt: TGTGCCAGCTCCCCGCAAGGGACTCCCCTGGAGCAGTACTTC
cdr3_aa: CASSPQGTPLEQYF

d_call: TRBD2
v_call: TRBV3-1/TRBV3-2
j_call: TRBJ2-5
clone_size: once
cdr3_nt: TGTGCCAGCGGCCGAAGGAGCGGGGGGGCCAGCCAGACCCAGTACTTC
cdr3_aa: CASGRRSGGASQTQYF

d_call: TRBD1
v_call: TRBV5-1
j_call: TRBJ2-6
clone_size: NA
cdr3_nt: TGCGCCAGCAGCTTGGGCCACAGGGGAACTGGGGCCAACGTCCTGACTTTC
cdr3_aa: CASSLGHRGTGANVLTF

d_call: TRBD2
v_call: TRBV7-9
j_call: TRBJ2-3
clone_size: NA
cdr3_nt: TGTGCCAGCAGCTTAGGGGTAGCGGGGGGGCCAGATACGCAGTATTTT
cdr3_aa: CASSLGVAGGPDTQYF

d_call: TRBD1
v_call: TRBV30
j_call: TRBJ2-7
clone_size: once
cdr3_nt: TGTGCCTGGAAGACAGGGAACTACGAGCAGTACTTC
cdr3_aa: CAWKTGNYEQYF

d_call: NA
v_call: TRBV30
j_call: TRBJ1-2
clone_size: NA
cdr3_nt: TGTGCCTGGTTCCCAGACACGGACTATGGCTACACCTTC
cdr3_aa: CAWFPDTDYGYTF

d_call: TRBD1
v_call: TRBV3-1/TRBV3-2
j_call: TRBJ2-5
clone_size: NA
cdr3_nt: TGTGCCAGCAGCGAAACAGGGGCGCAAGAGACCCAGTACTTC
cdr3_aa: CASSETGAQETQYF

d_call: NA
v_call: TRBV11-2
j_call: TRBJ2-1
clone_size: once
cdr3_nt: TGTGCCAGCAGCTTTTATGGCGAGCAGTTCTTC
cdr3_aa: CASSFYGEQFF

d_call: TRBD1
v_call: TRBV7-9
j_call: TRBJ2-7
clone_size: NA
cdr3_nt: TGTGCCAGCAGCAAGACAGGGCCCCCCTACGAGCAGTACTTC
cdr3_aa: CASSKTGPPYEQYF

d_call: NA
v_call: TRBV4-2
j_call: TRBJ1-1
clone_size: NA
cdr3_nt: TGTGCCAGCAGCCAAACCAGGCTCAGGAACACTGAAGCTTTCTTT
cdr3_aa: CASSQTRLRNTEAFF

d_call: TRBD1
v_call: TRBV6-1
j_call: TRBJ1-1
clone_size: NA
cdr3_nt: TGTGCCAGCAGTGAGCCGGGACAGGGGAACACTGAAGCTTTCTTT
cdr3_aa: CASSEPGQGNTEAFF

d_call: NA
v_call: TRBV2
j_call: TRBJ1-1
clone_size: NA
cdr3_nt: TGTGCCAGCAGTACTACAGGGTTTGAAGCTTTCTTT
cdr3_aa: CASSTTGFEAFF

d_call: TRBD1
v_call: TRBV28
j_call: TRBJ2-5
clone_size: NA
cdr3_nt: TGTGCCAGCAGGACAGGGCAAGAGACCCAGTACTTC
cdr3_aa: CASRTGQETQYF

d_call: TRBD2
v_call: TRBV19
j_call: TRBJ2-4
clone_size: NA
cdr3_nt: TGCCGCCTACCCAAGGGGTGGGGACTAGGAAGAAACATTCAGTACTTC
cdr3_aa: CRLPKGWGLGRNIQYF

d_call: NA
v_call: TRBV10-3
j_call: TRBJ2-1
clone_size: NA
cdr3_nt: TGTGCCATCAGTCTCCAGCGGTTGGGAAATGAGCAGTTCTTC
cdr3_aa: CAISLQRLGNEQFF

d_call: TRBD2
v_call: TRBV28
j_call: TRBJ2-4
clone_size: NA
cdr3_nt: TGTGCCAGCAGCCTTAGCGGGAGCGGAGGCATTCAGTACTTC
cdr3_aa: CASSLSGSGGIQYF

d_call: NA
v_call: TRBV4-3
j_call: TRBJ2-1
clone_size: NA
cdr3_nt: TGCGCCAGCAGCCCCGGGGTTCTGGGGTACAATGAGCAGTTCTTC
cdr3_aa: CASSPGVLGYNEQFF

d_call: NA
v_call: TRBV29-1
j_call: TRBJ2-1
clone_size: few
cdr3_nt: TGCAGCTCCAGGGATCTCCGCAATGAGCAGTTCTTC
cdr3_aa: CSSRDLRNEQFF